Below, 14 T cell receptor beta chains from the same sample are listed, as sequenced in a study of CD8 T cells in ankylosing spondylitis. Study results and limitations: It appeared that ankylosing spondylitis blood was characterized by a TCR beta motif of several highly homologous variants.

TCRdb redid the calling of the 5' RACE reads with MiXCR, one entry per CDR3 protein. The sample comprises 220,000 or so distinct CDR3 sequences, around 16% of which are singletons, and 40% to 50% rests with the top ten. The antigens these receptors bind are not known. The source material was blood, either unsorted or a sorted T cell fraction (not recorded which). These receptors originate from a male donor with ankylosing spondylitis.

V usage is TRBV7-6 and J usage is TRBJ1-2, with 9 positions matching TRBD1. This CDR3 comprises 18 residues. V was clipped by 1 base and J by 4 bases; unmatched bases: 13. CDR1 and CDR2 from the germline V gene are SGHVS and FNYEAQ. CDR3 nucleotide sequence: TGTGCCAGCAGCTTAGGAGGGACAGGGTATAGTGGGAGCTATGGCTACACCTTC. Amino acid sequence: CASSLGGTGYSGSYGYTF.

The chain carries TRBV5-1 and TRBJ2-2; 9 bases are shared with TRBD1. The CDR3 loop spans 15 amino acids. Looked up from germline, CDR1 is SGHRS and CDR2 is YFSETQ. After removal of 3 bases from V and 6 bases from J, the junction contained 6 bases not matched to a gene. The CDR3 bases are TGCGCCAGCAGCTCCTGGGGACAGGGTTCCGGGGAGCTGTTTTTT. Its translation: CASSSWGQGSGELFF.

A remark on this clonotype: An end of the junction does not agree with germline; a read error may underlie this. V gene TRBV28 combines with J gene TRBJ2-5; D gene uncertain. This CDR3 is built from 8 residues. The V gene's germline CDR1 is MDHEN and CDR2 SYDVKM. CDR3 nucleotides: TGTGCCAGCAGCACCCTAGACTTC. Its translation: CASSTLDF.

The rearrangement uses TRBV7-6 and TRBJ2-1; 7 nucleotides align to TRBD1. The junction had 6 bases not matched to a gene; V was cut back by 5 bases and J by 2 bases. Germline CDR1 SGHVS, CDR2 FNYEAQ. The CDR3 loop spans 15 amino acids. The CDR3, as DNA: TGTGCCAGCAGCCTGGGGACAGTTCCCTACAATGAGCAGTTCTTC. Protein: CASSLGTVPYNEQFF.

This clonotype was counted a few times. The chain carries TRBV30 and TRBJ2-1; perhaps TRBD2 as D (5 bases). There are 15 residues in the CDR3. Germline CDR1 and CDR2: GTSNPN and SVGIG (reference sequence). V lost 2 bases and J 1 base, leaving 12 bases between the germline ends. CDR3 residues: CAWSLFTSSYNEQFF. For the CDR3, the DNA is TGTGCCTGGAGTCTTTTTACTAGTTCCTACAATGAGCAGTTCTTC.

The V gene is TRBV15, the J gene TRBJ1-2, with 7 positions matching TRBD1. The CDR3 has 16 residues. Germline V lookup: CDR1 LNHNV, CDR2 YYDKDF (reference sequence). J lost 5 bases, V lost 2 bases, and 11 bases had no gene match. This chain's CDR3 is CATSRSQGGAPYGYTF. As DNA, the CDR3 is TGTGCCACCAGCAGAAGCCAAGGGGGCGCCCCTTATGGCTACACCTTC.

This clonotype appeared many times. CDR3 protein: CASSQRGVTEAFF. CDR3 sequence (DNA): TGCGCCAGCAGCCAACGGGGGGTCACTGAAGCTTTCTTT. This chain uses TRBV4-1 with TRBJ1-1, with D possibly matching TRBD1 (5 bases). V gave up 2 bases and J gave up 4 bases, with 8 bases separating them. Per germline, CDR1 MGHRA and CDR2 YSYEKL. The CDR3 is 13 amino acids.

The chain links TRBV12-3 or TRBV12-4 to TRBJ2-1; 8 positions agree with TRBD2. This CDR3 has 15 amino acids. Germline trimming cut 5 bases from V and 1 base from J; bases unmatched to any gene: 4. CDR3 region: CASSRTSSSYNEQFF. The CDR3 nucleotides read TGTGCCAGCAGTAGGACTAGCAGTTCCTACAATGAGCAGTTCTTC.

V and J are TRBV19 and TRBJ2-1, with 8 bases lining up with TRBD2. The ends lost 2 bases at V and 3 bases at J; junction bases unmatched: 3. The CDR3 spans 15 residues. From germline, CDR1 is LNHDA and CDR2 SQIVND (reference sequence). The DNA of the CDR3 is TGTGCCAGTAGTATAAGCGGGAGCAACTACAATGAGCAGTTCTTC. Amino acid sequence: CASSISGSNYNEQFF.

This clonotype was detected only a few times. The V and J genes are TRBV20-1 and TRBJ2-1, with 7 bases aligning to TRBD2. Trimming at V came to 0 bases and at J to 1 base, leaving 6 bases not matched to a gene. The germline CDR1 and CDR2 sequences are DFQATT and SNEGSKA (reference sequence). The CDR3 is 16 amino acids. CDR3 loop: CSARDWREGSYNEQFF. As DNA, the CDR3 is TGCAGTGCTAGAGATTGGAGGGAGGGGTCCTACAATGAGCAGTTCTTC.

This clonotype has a handful of counts. J is TRBJ2-7 and V is TRBV2; unclear D gene. Germline V gene data show CDR1 as SNHLY and CDR2 as FYNNEI. The CDR3 loop spans 15 amino acids. With 0 bases removed from V and 9 bases from J, the gap between germline ends came to 18 bases. This CDR3 is CASSEAVRRPRGQYF. CDR3 in DNA: TGTGCCAGCAGTGAAGCCGTTCGGCGGCCTCGCGGGCAGTACTTC.

The rearrangement uses TRBV7-9 and TRBJ2-3, with TRBD2 matching 8 bases. CDR1 and CDR2 (germline): SEHNR, FQNEAQ (reference sequence). This CDR3 has 16 residues. V was clipped by 3 bases and J by 4 bases; unmatched bases: 9. This chain's CDR3 is CASSLGAGGPADTQYF. CDR3 nucleotides: TGTGCCAGCAGCTTGGGGGCGGGGGGCCCCGCAGATACGCAGTATTTT.

This clonotype appeared a few times. The rearrangement links TRBV5-1 to TRBJ2-7; D may match TRBD1 or TRBD2 (5 bases each). CDR1 and CDR2 from the germline V gene are SGHRS and YFSETQ. Trimming shortened V by 0 bases and J by 3 bases, and 13 bases separated the two germline ends. This CDR3 is built from 15 residues. The CDR3 DNA follows: TGCGCCAGCAGCTTGGACCAGGGAGAAGTCTACGAGCAGTACTTC. Protein product: CASSLDQGEVYEQYF.

This clonotype was counted many times. This chain links TRBV12-3 or TRBV12-4 with TRBJ1-5; D gene uncertain. V was trimmed by 3 bases and J by 4 bases, leaving 7 bases between them. CDR3 length equals 13 residues. DNA for the CDR3: TGTGCCAGCAGTTTTGACGGAAATCAGCCCCAGCATTTT. Its translation: CASSFDGNQPQHF.